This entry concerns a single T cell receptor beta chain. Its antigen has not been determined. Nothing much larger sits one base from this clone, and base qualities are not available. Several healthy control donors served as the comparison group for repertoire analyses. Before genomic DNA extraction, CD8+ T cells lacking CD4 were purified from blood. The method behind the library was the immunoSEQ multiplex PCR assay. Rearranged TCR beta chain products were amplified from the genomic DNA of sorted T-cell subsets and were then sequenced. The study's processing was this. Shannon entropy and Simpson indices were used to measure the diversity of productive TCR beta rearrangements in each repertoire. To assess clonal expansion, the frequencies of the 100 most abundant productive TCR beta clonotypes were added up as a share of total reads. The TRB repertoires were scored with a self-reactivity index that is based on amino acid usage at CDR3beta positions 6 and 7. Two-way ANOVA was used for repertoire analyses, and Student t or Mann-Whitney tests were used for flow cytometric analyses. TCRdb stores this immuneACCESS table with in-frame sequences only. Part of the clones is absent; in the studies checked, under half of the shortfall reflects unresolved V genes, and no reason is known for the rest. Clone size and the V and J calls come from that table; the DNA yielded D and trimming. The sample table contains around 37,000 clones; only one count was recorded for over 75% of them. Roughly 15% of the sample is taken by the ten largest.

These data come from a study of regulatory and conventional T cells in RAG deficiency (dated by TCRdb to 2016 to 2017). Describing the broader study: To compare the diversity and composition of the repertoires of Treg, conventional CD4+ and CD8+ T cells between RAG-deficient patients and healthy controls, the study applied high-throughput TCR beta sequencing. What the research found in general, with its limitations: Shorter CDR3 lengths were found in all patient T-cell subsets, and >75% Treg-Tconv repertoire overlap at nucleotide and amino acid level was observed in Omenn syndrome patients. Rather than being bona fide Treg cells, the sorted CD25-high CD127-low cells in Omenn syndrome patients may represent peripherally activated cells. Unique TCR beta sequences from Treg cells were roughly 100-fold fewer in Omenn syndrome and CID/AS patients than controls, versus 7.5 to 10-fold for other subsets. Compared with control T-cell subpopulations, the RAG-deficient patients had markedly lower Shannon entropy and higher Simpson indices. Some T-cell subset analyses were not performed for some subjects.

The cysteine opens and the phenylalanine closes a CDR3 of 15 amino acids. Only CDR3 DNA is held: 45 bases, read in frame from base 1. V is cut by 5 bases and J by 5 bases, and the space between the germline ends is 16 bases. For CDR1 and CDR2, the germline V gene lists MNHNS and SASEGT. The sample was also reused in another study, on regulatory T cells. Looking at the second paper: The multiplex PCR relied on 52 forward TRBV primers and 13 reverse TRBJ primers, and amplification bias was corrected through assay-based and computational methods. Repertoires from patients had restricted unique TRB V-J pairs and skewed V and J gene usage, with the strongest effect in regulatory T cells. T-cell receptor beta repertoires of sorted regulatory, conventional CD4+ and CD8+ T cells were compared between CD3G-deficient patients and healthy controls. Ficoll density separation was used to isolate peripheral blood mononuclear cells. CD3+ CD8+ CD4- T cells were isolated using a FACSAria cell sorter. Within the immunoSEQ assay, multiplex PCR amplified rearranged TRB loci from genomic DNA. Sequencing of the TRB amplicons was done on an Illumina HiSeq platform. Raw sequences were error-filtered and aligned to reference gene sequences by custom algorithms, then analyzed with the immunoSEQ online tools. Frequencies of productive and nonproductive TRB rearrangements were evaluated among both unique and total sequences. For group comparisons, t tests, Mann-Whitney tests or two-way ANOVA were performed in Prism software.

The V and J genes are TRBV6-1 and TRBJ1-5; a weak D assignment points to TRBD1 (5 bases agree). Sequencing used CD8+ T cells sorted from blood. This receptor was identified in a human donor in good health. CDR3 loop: CASSPQGFGDQPQHF. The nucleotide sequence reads TGTGCCAGCAGTCCCCAGGGTTTTGGGGATCAGCCCCAGCATTTT.